One sample yielded the 24 T cell receptor beta chains listed below, sequenced in a study of T-cell reconstitution after alpha-beta-depleted transplantation in children. The library targeted TCRbeta and was prepared with unique molecular identifiers. TCRdb ran MiXCR on the PCR reads and lists one entry per CDR3 protein. Counted here are 600,000 to 800,000 distinct CDR3 sequences, around 13% occurring once; the ten biggest clones make up roughly 0.77%. Sequencing was performed on PBMCs, taken before TCRalphabeta/CD19-depleted stem cell transplant. These receptors came from a girl aged 2 to 9 with congenital amegakaryocytic thrombocytopenia, due to receive a stem cell transplant.

This clonotype has ten or more counts. This sequence joins TRBV29-1 and TRBJ2-1; possibly TRBD1 for D (6 bases). Germline CDR1 and CDR2: SQVTM and ANQGSEA. V was pared by 1 base and J by 1 base, with 20 bases between. This CDR3 region has 18 residues. This chain's CDR3 is CSVEGYRGEGGSYNEQFF. CDR3 sequence (DNA): TGCAGCGTTGAAGGGTATAGGGGTGAAGGGGGATCCTACAATGAGCAGTTCTTC.

This clonotype was recorded at least ten times. This chain links TRBV10-3 with TRBJ2-1, with D hard to call. Between the trimmed V and J ends, which lost 7 bases and 5 bases, there was a span of 9 bases. The CDR3 extends over 12 amino acids. The germline CDR1 and CDR2 sequences are ENHRY and SYGVKD. In DNA, the CDR3 is TGTGCCATCACTCTCGAGAACAATGAGCAGTTCTTC. It translates to CAITLENNEQFF.

This clonotype was seen ten or more times. The J gene is TRBJ1-1, the V gene TRBV20-1; D is ambiguous. Germline assignment: CDR1 DFQATT and CDR2 SNEGSKA (reference sequence). The CDR3 is 14 amino acids. The V end was cut by 4 bases, the J end by 1 base, with 13 bases between. CDR3 DNA: TGCAGTGCTATCATAATTCGGTGGAACACTGAAGCTTTCTTT. This codes for CSAIIIRWNTEAFF.

This clonotype showed up many times. The chain uses TRBV4-1 and TRBJ2-1, with D perhaps given as TRBD1 or TRBD2 (6 bases each). The V end was cut by 0 bases, the J end by 0 bases, with 12 bases between. The CDR3 totals 17 residues. CDR1 is MGHRA, CDR2 YSYEKL, per germline. The CDR3 protein is CASSQDPGGNSYNEQFF. The CDR3 DNA reads as TGCGCCAGCAGCCAAGATCCCGGGGGCAACTCCTACAATGAGCAGTTCTTC.

This clonotype was seen a handful of times. The J gene is TRBJ2-1, the V gene TRBV2; 9 positions match TRBD1. CDR1 is SNHLY and CDR2 is FYNNEI in the germline V gene. J was trimmed by 8 bases and V by 10 bases; bases with no gene match: 9. The CDR3 spans 13 residues. This CDR3 reads CAIPGQGPDEQFF. For the CDR3, the DNA is TGTGCCATTCCGGGACAGGGACCAGATGAGCAGTTCTTC.

This clonotype was seen ten or more times. J is TRBJ1-1 and V is TRBV9; D is unresolved. The CDR3 totals 13 residues. Trimming stripped 0 bases from V and 7 bases from J, with 10 bases between. Germline V CDR1 and CDR2: SGDLS, YYNGEE. CDR3 coding DNA: TGTGCCAGCAGCGTAGTGGGAGAGAGTGAAGCTTTCTTT. Translation: CASSVVGESEAFF.

This clonotype was recorded many times. The CDR3 nucleotides read TGCGCCAGCAGCCGCTCCGAAACAGGGAATGCAAAGGAAAAACTGTTTTTT. It is translated as CASSRSETGNAKEKLFF. The V gene is TRBV5-1, the J gene TRBJ1-4; TRBD1 is a possible D gene (6 bases). Trimming removed 4 bases at V and 8 bases at J, with 24 bases between. Germline V gives CDR1 SGHRS, CDR2 YFSETQ. This CDR3 has 17 amino acids. The full variable domain, its missing parts supplied by reference TRBV5-1 and TRBJ1-4, is KAGVTQTPRYLIKTRGQQVTLSCSPISGHRSVSWYQQTPGQGLQFLFEYFSETQRNKGNFPGRFSGRQFSNSRSEMNVSTLELGDSALYLCASSRSETGNAKEKLFFGSGTQLSVL.

This chain links TRBV20-1 with TRBJ2-7, with D hard to call. With 3 bases removed from V and 0 bases from J, the gap between germline ends came to 15 bases. Germline V gene lookup returns CDR1 DFQATT and CDR2 SNEGSKA (reference sequence). The CDR3 has 15 residues. The CDR3 DNA follows: TGCAGTGCTAGGGTTAACGGGCGGAGCTCCTACGAGCAGTACTTC. Protein: CSARVNGRSSYEQYF.

This clonotype has a count of ten or more. The chain recombines TRBV29-1 with TRBJ2-2; no firm D call. V lost 5 bases, J lost 1 base, and 8 bases lay in between. CDR3 length: 13 amino acids. From germline, CDR1 is SQVTM and CDR2 ANQGSEA. Here the CDR3 reads CSVTDWNTGELFF. In DNA form, the CDR3 reads TGCAGCGTTACCGACTGGAACACCGGGGAGCTGTTTTTT.

The gene calls are TRBV7-9 and TRBJ1-5, with 8 bases identical to TRBD1. CDR3 length equals 15 residues. CDR1 and CDR2 from the germline V gene are SEHNR and FQNEAQ (reference sequence). J was trimmed by 2 bases and V by 5 bases; bases with no gene match: 5. The CDR3 loop reads CASSPTGEGNQPQHF. In nucleotides, the CDR3 is TGTGCCAGCAGCCCGACAGGGGAGGGCAATCAGCCCCAGCATTTT.

This clonotype appeared a few times. The V and J genes are TRBV29-1 and TRBJ1-2; 9 bases line up with TRBD1. CDR3 length equals 14 residues. V dropped 4 bases and J dropped 2; count of bases not matched to a gene: 5. Germline V gene sequence: CDR1 SQVTM, CDR2 ANQGSEA. Here the CDR3 reads CSVGGGQGNYGYTF. Written as DNA, the CDR3 is TGCAGCGTTGGGGGTGGACAGGGGAACTATGGCTACACCTTC.

This clonotype was counted many times. The chain is built from TRBV5-1 and TRBJ2-1; 9 bases match TRBD2. Germline V lookup: CDR1 SGHRS, CDR2 YFSETQ. This CDR3 contains 15 residues. V dropped 0 bases and J dropped 5; count of bases not matched to a gene: 3. The DNA for the CDR3 is TGCGCCAGCAGCTTGGTGGTAGCGGGAGACAATGAGCAGTTCTTC. Protein sequence: CASSLVVAGDNEQFF.

This clonotype was recorded a few times. The CDR3 sequence is CAWSVGEKLFF. CDR3 nucleotides: TGTGCCTGGAGTGTTGGCGAAAAACTGTTTTTT. The chain recombines TRBV30 with TRBJ1-4; D remains unclear. V was shortened by 0 bases and J by 8 bases, with 4 bases between the two germline ends. The CDR3 sequence is 11 residues long. Germline V CDR1 and CDR2: GTSNPN, SVGIG (reference sequence).

This clonotype was recorded at least ten times. This sequence joins TRBV9 and TRBJ2-1, with 12 bases that match TRBD2. The CDR3 has 15 residues. With 0 bases clipped from V and 10 bases from J, the junction kept 5 bases outside the gene matches. Germline V lookup: CDR1 SGDLS, CDR2 YYNGEE. The CDR3 here is CASSVATSGRLEQFF. CDR3 sequence (DNA): TGTGCCAGCAGCGTAGCCACTAGCGGGAGGTTGGAGCAGTTCTTC.

This chain joins TRBV4-2 and TRBJ2-1; 10 positions match TRBD2. The CDR3 has 17 amino acids. Trimming at V came to 4 bases and at J to 8 bases, leaving 14 bases not matched to a gene. The V gene's germline CDR1 is LGHNA and CDR2 YNFKEQ. DNA of the CDR3: TGTGCCAGCAGCCCCTGGGACTTAGCGGGAGGTGGCGATGAGCAGTTCTTC. Translated: CASSPWDLAGGGDEQFF.

About this clonotype: A much larger clone differs by one base, so this may be a read error. The chain uses TRBV20-1 and TRBJ2-2; D unclear. The V gene's germline CDR1 is DFQATT and CDR2 SNEGSKA (reference sequence). The CDR3 contains 17 residues. CDR3 nucleotides: TGCTGTGCTAGATATGTTGGCCAGCGAACGAACACCGGGGAGCTGTTTTTT. As protein: CCARYVGQRTNTGELFF.

The chain recombines TRBV20-1 with TRBJ2-7; 8 positions agree with TRBD2. The germline gives CDR1 DFQATT, CDR2 SNEGSKA (reference sequence). V lost 6 bases and J lost 2; bases outside the gene matches: 6. The CDR3 runs to 13 residues. CDR3: CSARDGGAYEQYF. CDR3 nucleotide sequence: TGCAGTGCCCGCGACGGGGGGGCCTACGAGCAGTACTTC.

This clonotype was observed many times. The chain employs TRBV27 and TRBJ2-1, with 7 bases aligning to TRBD2. The CDR3 consists of 17 residues. From germline, CDR1 is MNHEY and CDR2 SMNVEV (reference sequence). V shed 3 bases and J 5 bases; nucleotides not matched to a gene: 13. This CDR3 reads CASSFFLADKLNNEQFF. As DNA, the CDR3 is TGTGCCAGCAGTTTCTTTCTAGCGGACAAACTAAACAATGAGCAGTTCTTC.

This clonotype was observed a handful of times. V and J are TRBV29-1 and TRBJ2-1; possibly TRBD2 for D (7 bases). V shed 6 bases and J shed 10 bases, with 31 bases lying between them. The CDR3 covers 17 residues. CDR1 and CDR2 (germline): SQVTM, ANQGSEA. CDR3 sequence (DNA): TGCAGCGTAACAGGGCAGCGGGATACATCGGGGGTTTTGGAGCAGTTCTTC. Its protein is CSVTGQRDTSGVLEQFF.

The V call is TRBV5-5, the J call TRBJ2-7; the D is unclear. The CDR3 is made up of 15 amino acids. Per the germline V gene, CDR1 is SGHKS and CDR2 is YYEKEE (reference sequence). Trimming pared 1 base from V and 0 bases from J, leaving 11 bases between. CDR3 bases: TGTGCCAGCAGCTTGTCATTCGGACCCTCCTACGAGCAGTACTTC. Translated, it gives CASSLSFGPSYEQYF.

The rearrangement joins TRBV19 to TRBJ1-5; no clear D gene. Trimming took off 2 bases at V and 7 bases at J, with 12 bases between the two ends. The germline V gene encodes CDR1 LNHDA and CDR2 SQIVND (reference sequence). The CDR3 length is 14 residues. CDR3 bases: TGTGCCAGTAGTATAAAGAGAGGAGGCCAGCCCCAGCATTTT. Translation gives CASSIKRGGQPQHF.

This clonotype was observed many times. V usage is TRBV28 and J usage is TRBJ2-3, with D possibly matching TRBD1 (5 bases). This CDR3 is 14 amino acids long. With 4 bases removed from V and 5 bases from J, the gap between germline ends came to 13 bases. Germline CDR1 and CDR2: MDHEN and SYDVKM. CDR3 nucleotide sequence: TGTGCCAGCAGTTCCCCCAGGGTGGGAGATACGCAGTATTTT. Protein: CASSSPRVGDTQYF.

About this clonotype: Since the CDR3 does not end with the conserved phenylalanine or tryptophan, this likely comes from a read error. The rearrangement links TRBV18 to TRBJ2-5, with no clear D. Germline V gives CDR1 KGHSH, CDR2 LQKENI. The V gene lost 3 bases and the J gene lost 4 bases, with 9 bases spanning the gap. The CDR3 loop spans 13 amino acids. The CDR3 bases are TGTGCCAGCTCACCGGGGTCGAGAGAGACCCAGTACTAC. Translating it yields CASSPGSRETQYY.

In nucleotides, the CDR3 is TGTGCCAGCAGTTCGATTAGCGGGGCCTCCGACTATGAGCAGTTCTTC. This codes for CASSSISGASDYEQFF. The rearrangement links TRBV11-2 to TRBJ2-1, with 8 bases lining up with TRBD2. V dropped 6 bases and J dropped 8; count of bases not matched to a gene: 15. The germline gives CDR1 SGHAT, CDR2 FQNNGV. The CDR3 spans 16 residues.